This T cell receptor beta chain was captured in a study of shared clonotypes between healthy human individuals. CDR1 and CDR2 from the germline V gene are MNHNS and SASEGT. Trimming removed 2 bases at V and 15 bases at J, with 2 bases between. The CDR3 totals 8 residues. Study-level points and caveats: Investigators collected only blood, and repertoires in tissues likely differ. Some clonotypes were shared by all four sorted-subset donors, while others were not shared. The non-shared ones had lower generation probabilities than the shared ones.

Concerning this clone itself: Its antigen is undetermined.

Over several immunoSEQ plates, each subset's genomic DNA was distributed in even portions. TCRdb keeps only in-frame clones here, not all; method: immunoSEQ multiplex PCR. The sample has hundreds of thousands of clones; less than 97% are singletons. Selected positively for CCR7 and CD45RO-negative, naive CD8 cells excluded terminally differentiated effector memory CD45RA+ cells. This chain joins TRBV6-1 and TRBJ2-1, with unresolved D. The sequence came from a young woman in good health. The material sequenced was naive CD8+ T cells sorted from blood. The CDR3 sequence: CASSERFF. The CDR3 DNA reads TGTGCCAGCAGTGAACGGTTCTTC.